This T cell receptor beta chain was retrieved from a study of cytomegalovirus exposure and HLA in healthy donors. A word on this clone: The antigen remains unidentified.

The PCR used 60 Vbeta and 13 Jbeta primers. Sequencing used immunoSEQ multiplex PCR; TCRdb keeps in-frame clones, though not all of them. The table records 110,000 or so clones, around 72% of them present only once. General study results and limits: In all likelihood, a cluster of highly shared sequence variants was a sequencing artifact. Cytomegalovirus status was reportedly diagnosed by the classifier with high sensitivity and specificity.

This TCR was sampled from a man aged 25-45 years in good health and CMV-seronegative. The sequenced material came from PBMCs.

CDR3 protein: CASSPEGLAGGSYEQYF. CDR3 nucleotides: TGTGCCAGCAGCCCCGAGGGGCTAGCGGGAGGTTCCTACGAGCAGTACTTC. This rearrangement joins TRBV7-3 to TRBJ2-7, with 11 positions matching TRBD2. Germline trimming cut 5 bases from V and 1 base from J; bases unmatched to any gene: 10. Looked up from germline, CDR1 is SGHTA and CDR2 is FQGTGA. This CDR3 contains 17 residues.